This is a list of T cell receptor beta chains from one sample in a study of blood T cells in healthy people across ages. Each CDR3 protein gets one entry after TCRdb re-called the 5' RACE reads with MiXCR. Seen here are roughly 1.5 million distinct CDR3 sequences, approximately 43% observed once, and the top ten hold approximately 4.1%. Sequenced: blood. These receptors were obtained from a woman under 30 in good health. The CDR3 runs from the conserved cysteine through the conserved F or W.

V	J	CDR3
TRBV7-2	TRBJ2-7	CASSFSGEYSYEQYF
TRBV7-2	TRBJ2-3	CVSSLVSRSSTDTQYF
TRBV27	TRBJ2-7	CASSASSGRGSYEQYF
TRBV6-2/TRBV6-3	TRBJ2-3	CASSYPEQDTQYF
TRBV27	TRBJ2-3	CASRLAGSPSTDTQYF
TRBV4-2	TRBJ1-5	CASSQWGATNQPQHF
TRBV30	TRBJ1-1	CAWSRDRVTTEAFF
TRBV12-3/TRBV12-4	TRBJ2-1	CASSSPRPLLSGPGDEQFF
TRBV12-5	TRBJ2-1	CASGLTLKVYNEQFF
TRBV7-2	TRBJ2-3	CASTRSLAGGGDTQYF
TRBV29-1	TRBJ2-5	CSVKGRLPETQYF
TRBV6-6	TRBJ1-2	CASSARDWYGYTF
TRBV7-6	TRBJ2-7	CASSLHPGTVSSYERYF
TRBV2	TRBJ2-1	CASMGVQRTYNEQFF
TRBV4-1	TRBJ2-1	CASRPDRGEEKGLAGNEQFF
TRBV12-3/TRBV12-4	TRBJ2-1	CASSLGTSLRFNEQFF
TRBV20-1	TRBJ1-6	CSALNYRGSPLHF
TRBV9	TRBJ2-1	CASSVVVAGSYNEQFF
TRBV29-1	TRBJ2-5	CSVEGTSGQETQYF
TRBV19	TRBJ2-7	CASSTPMSLNEQYF
TRBV2	TRBJ1-2	CASRLRDSLNYGYTF
TRBV7-9	TRBJ2-2	CASSLIGGRTGELFF
TRBV20-1	TRBJ2-5	CSASPPAGAWETQYF
TRBV4-1	TRBJ2-3	CASIQEHRVTDTQYF
TRBV5-1	TRBJ2-1	CASSSGQGMQNEQFF
TRBV7-9	TRBJ1-6	CASSRTGRHSPLHF
TRBV7-9	TRBJ1-2	CASSFEGWYGYTF
TRBV5-1	TRBJ2-7	CASSVGGEPYEQYF
TRBV13	TRBJ2-1	CASSFGRSNEQFF
TRBV12-3/TRBV12-4	TRBJ2-2	CASSLERNGELFF
TRBV4-1	TRBJ2-5	CASSHLQRQGPILRETQYF
TRBV11-2	TRBJ2-7	CASSLNGPYNEQYF
TRBV28	TRBJ1-2	CATVQDRGLLGGYTF
TRBV14	TRBJ1-5	CASSQHRGGQPQHF
TRBV4-1	TRBJ2-5	CASSQPLKGKTQYF
TRBV27	TRBJ1-2	CASSHGQGLPYGYTF
TRBV4-1	TRBJ2-3	CASSQEFSGGTTDTQYF
TRBV28	TRBJ1-5	CASRSDFETGQYQPQHF
TRBV9	TRBJ1-1	CASSRDSAGTEAFF
TRBV25-1	TRBJ2-2	CASSGVPGLGTGELFF
TRBV10-3	TRBJ2-7	CAINVLAGETYEQYF
TRBV20-1	TRBJ1-1	CSAIRQLEAFF
TRBV7-2	TRBJ2-4	CASSLAPGRNIQYF
TRBV29-1	TRBJ1-4	CSVGKDRNEKLFF
TRBV2	TRBJ1-5	CASSDGPRAQPQHF
TRBV29-1	TRBJ2-1	CSVELAVWSSYNEQFF
TRBV10-3	TRBJ1-2	CAIRAQTGVGNYGYTF
TRBV29-1	TRBJ1-1	CSVVDGNTEAFF
TRBV4-1	TRBJ1-5	CASSPLGRGPKSGWPQHF
TRBV20-1	TRBJ1-5	CSARALTEQPQHF
TRBV10-3	TRBJ2-7	CAIGGEGSPYEQYF
TRBV6-2/TRBV6-3	TRBJ2-1	CASSAGPPSSYNEQFF
TRBV14	TRBJ2-3	CASSQDRGYTQYF
TRBV6-1	TRBJ1-5	CASSAKGDHQPQHF